The entry that follows covers one T cell receptor (beta chain) sequence. It has no known antigen specificity. Nothing much larger sits one base from this clone, and base qualities are not available. According to the germline V gene (reference sequence), CDR1 reads MNHEY and CDR2 reads SMNVEV. The CDR3 runs 15 amino acids, cysteine and phenylalanine included. Only the CDR3 DNA stays, 45 bases, in frame from base 1. The V end gives up 8 bases and the J end 3 bases, leaving 13 bases in the junction not matched to a gene. The sample comes from a study of blood T cells in healthy people across ages (dated by TCRdb to about 2015). Regarding the research as a whole: In model experiments, roughly one uniquely barcoded TCR beta cDNA molecule per two T cells was captured by template switching. Using the same blood draw, the study looked at two additional independent replicas of 1 million unique cDNA reads for two donors, one aged 18 to 29 and the other aged 80 or older. Age-related changes in TCR beta repertoire diversity were measured in the study by deep sequencing normalized with unique cDNA molecular identifiers. To avoid experimental bias, donors of different ages were distributed randomly across sequencing lanes. The donors were split into four age groups: young (average 16 years), middle-aged (roughly 40), aged (about 62) and long-lived (approximately 89).

The 39 donors, aged about 6 to 95 years, were systemically healthy Caucasian individuals from Russia. Each donor gave 8.5 to 10 milliliters of peripheral blood, collected into EDTA-treated Vacutainer tubes. Ficoll-Paque density-gradient centrifugation was used to isolate PBMCs, with at least 7 million obtained per sample. Trizol reagent was used to extract total RNA from PBMCs, with at least 6 micrograms per sample. For every donor, flow cytometry on a PBMC aliquot measured the percentage of naive CD45RAhigh/CD27high T cells. The library was prepared using 5' RACE. The reads were generated on an Illumina HiSeq 2500. A second PCR of about 7 to 12 cycles was performed with a sample-barcoded 5' primer and a J-beta primer mix. Each TCR beta cDNA molecule received a unique molecular identifier from a template-switch 5' adaptor carrying 12 random nucleotides. At least 2.5 million CDR3-containing paired-end reads were obtained from each sample. The Mint cDNA synthesis kit, primed by a TRBC-specific oligonucleotide, was used to synthesize first-strand cDNA from all RNA. Following uracil-DNA glycosylase treatment, all cDNA underwent a first 18-cycle PCR with the universal primers M1SS and BC2_uni_R. The paper's processing steps were these. For normalization, 1 million high-quality reads, each with a distinct molecular identifier, were randomly selected from each sample. Reads sharing molecular identifiers were discarded rather than binned into consensus sequences. CDR3 identification, clonotype clustering and error correction used MiTCR with a Q25 quality threshold and the strictest error-elimination algorithm. A nonparametric unseen species model with Euler transformation was used to estimate a lower bound on total TCR beta diversity. TCRdb trimmed public reads at Q25 via fastp, called clones via MiXCR and kept in-frame beta chains. Rows merge per CDR3 protein into single entries with the most common DNA and genes. TCRdb's processing, not the authors', yielded these V and J calls. Here the sample has about 680,000 distinct CDR3 sequences; roughly 50% occur a single time. The ten largest account for 25% to 35% of the sample.

Results and caveats for the whole study, not just this receptor: Observed TCR beta diversity per million T cells fell roughly linearly with age, and a significant reduction was already apparent by age roughly 40. Compared with the aged group, more naive CD4+ T cells, fewer expanded clones and increased TCR diversity were shown by the long-lived group, suggesting age selection. Estimates of total diversity from one million sequenced T cells were regarded as lower bounds and underestimates. The CMV infection status of donors was not known, potentially confounding age-related changes in expanded clonotypes. Bulk unsorted PBMC profiling prevented conclusive comparison of naive and antigen-experienced compartments. The percentage of naive T cells measured by flow cytometry correlated strongly with observed TCR beta diversity.

The sequence was collected from a woman in her sixties or seventies in good health. The rearrangement combines TRBV27 with TRBJ2-7, with 7 bases aligning to TRBD2. Source material: blood. This receptor has the CDR3 CASPKTSAGGYEQYF. The DNA sequence is given as TGTGCCAGCCCAAAAACTAGCGCTGGAGGCTACGAGCAGTACTTC.